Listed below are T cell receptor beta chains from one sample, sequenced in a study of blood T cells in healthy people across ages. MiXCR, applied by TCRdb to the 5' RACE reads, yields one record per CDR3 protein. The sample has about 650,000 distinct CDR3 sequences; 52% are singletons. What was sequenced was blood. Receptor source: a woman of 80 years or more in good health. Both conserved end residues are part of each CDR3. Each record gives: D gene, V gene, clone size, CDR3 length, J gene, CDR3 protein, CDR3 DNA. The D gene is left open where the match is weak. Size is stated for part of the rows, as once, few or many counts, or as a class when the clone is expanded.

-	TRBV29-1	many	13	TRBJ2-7	CSVGIGDGYEQYF	TGCAGCGTTGGGATTGGAGACGGCTACGAGCAGTACTTC
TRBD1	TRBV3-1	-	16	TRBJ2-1	CASSQPWTGGINEQFF	TGTGCCAGCAGCCAACCTTGGACAGGGGGAATTAATGAGCAGTTCTTC
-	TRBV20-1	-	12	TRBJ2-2	CSASRGTGELFF	TGCAGTGCTAGCCGTGGGACCGGGGAGCTGTTTTTT
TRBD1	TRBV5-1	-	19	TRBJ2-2	CASSLDRTGGARVTGKLFF	TGCGCCAGCAGCTTGGATCGGACAGGGGGCGCGAGGGTCACCGGGAAGCTGTTTTTT
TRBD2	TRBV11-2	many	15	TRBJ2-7	CASSFVSGRAYEQYF	TGTGCCAGCAGCTTTGTTAGCGGGAGGGCCTACGAGCAGTACTTC
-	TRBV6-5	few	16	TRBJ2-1	CASSYSTSPSYNEQFF	TGTGCCAGCAGTTACTCCACCAGTCCTTCCTACAATGAGCAGTTCTTC
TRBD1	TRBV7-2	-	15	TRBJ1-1	CASSLAYHRGTEAFF	TGTGCCAGCAGCTTAGCTTACCACAGGGGGACTGAAGCTTTCTTT
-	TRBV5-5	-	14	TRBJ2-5	CASNHGGFGETQYF	TGTGCCAGCAACCATGGCGGGTTTGGAGAGACCCAGTACTTC
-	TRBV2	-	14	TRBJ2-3	CASTWGSGGDTQYF	TGTGCCAGCACCTGGGGATCAGGGGGGGATACGCAGTATTTT
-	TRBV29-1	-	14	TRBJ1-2	CSVGPGTPLYGYTF	TGCAGCGTTGGACCCGGGACTCCTCTCTATGGCTACACCTTC